A selection of T cell receptor beta chains follows, all from one sample in a study of blood T cell repertoires in COVID-19. Using immunoSEQ multiplex PCR, the repertoire was profiled, and TCRdb retains in-frame clones only, with some absent. The top ten hold approximately 0.5% of the sample, which has under 200,000 clones, 75% to 95% seen once. The sample was peripheral blood. Receptors originate from a man in his fifties with acute or convalescent COVID-19. The CDR3 runs from the conserved cysteine through the conserved F or W. D genes are given only for firm matches. Rows may omit the clone size; those that give it use once, few, many or a size class.

>TRBD1|TRBJ1-6|TRBV4-2|.
CASSQFLQGDNSPLHF
TGTGCCAGCAGCCAATTTCTCCAGGGGGATAATTCACCCCTCCACTTT
>TRBD1|TRBJ2-2|TRBV18|.
CASSPRKGAISPGELFF
TGTGCCAGCTCACCACGTAAGGGGGCAATTTCTCCCGGGGAGCTGTTTTTT
>.|TRBJ2-7|TRBV28|.
CASSREGGTTYEQYF
TGTGCCAGCAGCCGGGAAGGAGGGACGACCTACGAGCAGTACTTC
>.|TRBJ2-1|TRBV7-2|few
CASSLGGFPYNEQFF
TGTGCCAGCAGCTTAGGCGGGTTCCCTTACAATGAGCAGTTCTTC
>.|TRBJ2-2|TRBV5-1|.
CATRREEYTGELFF
TGCGCCACTAGGAGGGAGGAATACACCGGGGAGCTGTTTTTT
>TRBD2|TRBJ2-7|TRBV28|.
CASSSHSGRYGEQYF
TGTGCCAGCAGTTCCCATAGCGGGAGGTACGGCGAGCAGTACTTC
>.|TRBJ1-1|TRBV5-5|.
CASSFPGGNTEAFF
TGTGCCAGCAGCTTTCCCGGCGGGAACACTGAAGCTTTCTTT
>TRBD1|TRBJ1-3|TRBV7-6|.
CASSLDRGRSGNTIYF
TGTGCCAGCAGCTTAGACAGGGGACGGTCTGGAAACACCATATATTTT
>TRBD1|TRBJ1-3|TRBV6-5|few
CASSLDRGLNTIYF
TGTGCCAGCAGCCTCGACAGGGGCCTAAACACCATATATTTT
>TRBD1|TRBJ2-2|TRBV6-2/TRBV6-3|.
CASSGQGHGELFF
TGTGCCAGCAGCGGACAGGGTCACGGGGAGCTGTTTTTT
>TRBD2|TRBJ2-7|TRBV7-8|once
CASSLTRLAPYEQYF
TGTGCCAGCAGCTTAACGAGACTAGCGCCCTACGAGCAGTACTTC
>TRBD1|TRBJ1-2|TRBV9|.
CASSAGGTGGEYGYTF
TGTGCCAGCAGCGCTGGGGGGACAGGGGGCGAATATGGCTACACCTTC
>TRBD1|TRBJ2-3|TRBV27|.
CASSAQGAHYTDTQYF
TGTGCCAGCAGTGCTCAGGGGGCCCATTACACAGATACGCAGTATTTT
>.|TRBJ2-7|TRBV7-8|.
CASSPPGTHSYEQYF
TGTGCCAGCTCCCCCCCCGGGACACACTCCTACGAGCAGTACTTC
>.|TRBJ2-1|TRBV7-3|.
CASSFSGGNEQFF
TGTGCCAGCAGCTTTTCCGGGGGTAATGAGCAGTTCTTC
>.|TRBJ2-2|TRBV9|.
CASSVASGPSNTGELFF
TGTGCCAGCAGCGTAGCTTCTGGGCCCTCGAACACCGGGGAGCTGTTTTTT
>.|TRBJ2-1|TRBV5-1|.
CASTPRRSSSYNEQFF
TGCGCCAGCACCCCGAGGAGGAGTAGCTCCTACAATGAGCAGTTCTTC
>.|TRBJ2-3|TRBV23-1|.
CASSQQAPQYPDTQYF
TGCGCCAGCAGTCAACAGGCTCCTCAGTACCCAGATACGCAGTATTTT
>.|TRBJ1-2|TRBV5-6|.
CASSTRSLVGYGYTF
TGTGCCAGCAGCACCCGGAGCCTTGTAGGCTATGGCTACACCTTC
>TRBD1|TRBJ1-4|TRBV7-9|.
CASSYTGVGEKLFF
TGTGCCAGCAGCTACACAGGGGTAGGGGAAAAACTGTTTTTT
>TRBD1|TRBJ1-1|TRBV2|.
CASNPDRVATEAFF
TGTGCCAGCAACCCAGACAGGGTGGCCACTGAAGCTTTCTTT
>.|TRBJ1-5|TRBV6-2/TRBV6-3|.
CASSKMVKPSSNQPQHF
TGTGCCAGCAGCAAAATGGTCAAACCGAGTTCAAATCAGCCCCAGCATTTT
>TRBD1|TRBJ2-5|TRBV28|.
CASSSIRDRLQYQETQYF
TGTGCCAGCAGTTCCATCCGGGACAGGTTACAGTACCAAGAGACCCAGTACTTC
>TRBD1|TRBJ1-1|TRBV24-1|.
CATQGASNTEAFF
TGTGCCACCCAGGGGGCGTCAAACACTGAAGCTTTCTTT
>.|TRBJ2-7|TRBV19|once
CASSSGYEQYF
TGTGCCAGTAGTTCCGGCTACGAGCAGTACTTC
>.|TRBJ1-2|TRBV29-1|.
CSVDSGGSNYGYTF
TGCAGCGTTGACTCGGGAGGCTCTAACTATGGCTACACCTTC
>TRBD2|TRBJ2-7|TRBV30|.
CAWSWGGGEQYF
TGTGCCTGGAGTTGGGGGGGAGGCGAGCAGTACTTC
>.|TRBJ1-1|TRBV3-1/TRBV3-2|.
CASGGGAEAFF
TGTGCCAGCGGGGGAGGGGCTGAAGCTTTCTTT